This T cell receptor (beta chain) derives from a study of blood T cell repertoires in COVID-19 (dated by TCRdb to between 2020 and 2021). About the full investigation: The collaborator samples originated in the United States, Italy and Spain and spanned the acute and convalescent phases of COVID-19. The prospective study material was composed of cDNA or gDNA derived from T cells, B-cell-depleted T cells, or PBMCs. Subjects who had been exposed to COVID-19, were actively infected with it, or had recovered from it provided the deeply sampled blood TCRbeta repertoires that made up the dataset. The repertoires were released in a freely available public database meant as a resource for research on the immune response to SARS-CoV-2. The samples were drawn from two sources: the first 160 participants of the ongoing ImmuneRACE study, and about 1,300 subjects contributed by 6 global collaborators. Sample metadata almost always included a de-identified subject ID, COVID-19 status, age in years and sex. Where available, HLA class I and class II types were taken from metadata supplied by the sample provider and were not determined by assay-based typing.

One collaborating source in Seattle enrolled patients while the patients were actively infected and followed the patients over time throughout the course of disease. Collaborating institutions collected whole blood in K2EDTA tubes following their own protocols. For TCRbeta analysis, collaborators shipped samples as frozen whole blood, isolated PBMCs, or DNA extracted from either of those sample types. Details on this clone: Its antigen specificity is not known. Base quality data are lacking; no much larger clone is found one base away.

TCRbeta CDR3 regions were amplified from genomic DNA by means of the immunoSEQ Assay, a bias-controlled multiplex PCR. The authors' analysis ran thus. Within the assay, amplification of reference gene primers was used to estimate how many nucleated cells each sample contained. Sequence reads were collapsed and filtered to measure the absolute abundance of every unique TCRbeta CDR3 rearrangement. For each sample, productive Simpson clonality was calculated as the square root of Simpson's diversity index over productive rearrangements. The table comes from immuneACCESS by way of TCRdb, which keeps in-frame sequences with V and J called. Part of the clones is missing from these tables; in studies checked, under half for an unresolved V gene and the rest for unknown reasons. V and J calls and clone size are given by that table; D and trimming were obtained from the DNA. This sample gives 96,000 or so clones in total; about 90% of them show up just once. The leading ten clones occupy 3.5% to 5% of the sample.

Study-level results and caveats: How much clinical and demographic metadata was included differed by source and by participant, and the metadata was provided uncurated.

The sample taken for sequencing was peripheral blood. This receptor was obtained from a human donor with COVID-19, enrolled during active disease. The donor label of this sample is uncertain.

The sequenced DNA: TGTGCCATCAGTGACAGGGACAATCAGCCCCAGCATTTT. This is translated as CAISDRDNQPQHF. Recombination connected TRBV10-3 to TRBJ1-5; D gene: possibly TRBD1, on 5 matching bases. The germline ends are 6 bases apart after V is trimmed by 3 bases and J by 3 bases. The CDR3 numbers 13 residues from cysteine through phenylalanine. CDR3 DNA only is kept here, 39 bases in frame from base 1. CDR1 and CDR2, looked up from the germline V gene, are ENHRY and SYGVKD.